The source of this TCR beta chain is a study of T-cell reconstitution after alpha-beta-depleted transplantation in children. In its sample, this clonotype was seen many times. Unique molecular identifiers were incorporated into the prepared TCRbeta library. TCRdb re-analysed the PCR reads in MiXCR, keeping a single row per CDR3 protein. This table has over 150,000 distinct CDR3 sequences, about 6% appearing once. This CDR3 region has 15 residues. Per the germline V gene, CDR1 is DFQATT and CDR2 is SNEGSKA (reference sequence). V was shortened by 4 bases and J by 3 bases, with 16 bases between the two germline ends.

This clonotype was obtained from a girl less than two years old with combined immunodeficiency, due to receive a stem cell transplant. The sequenced sample was PBMCs, obtained before TCRalphabeta/CD19-depleted stem cell transplant. This rearrangement joins TRBV20-1 to TRBJ2-1, with D possibly TRBD2 on 5 matching bases. The CDR3 DNA sequence: TGCAGTGCTATAGACCCCGACTACCACTACAATGAGCAGTTCTTC. It is translated as CSAIDPDYHYNEQFF.